A selection of T cell receptor beta chains follows, all from one sample in a study of CD8+ T cells in alopecia areata. This table comes from immunoSEQ multiplex PCR, and its TCRdb copy is limited to in-frame clones, with some not included. The table has about 97,000 clones, almost 60% seen once. The sample in question was CD8+ T cells sorted from blood, obtained between weeks 55 and 65, from a patient treated with tofacitinib. The receptors shown here come from a human donor with alopecia areata. CDR3s include the opening cysteine and the closing phenylalanine or tryptophan. The order of the fields is D gene, V gene, J gene, clone size, CDR3 DNA, CDR3 protein. The D gene is left open where the match is weak. A row's size may be missing; if present it is once, few, many or a size class.

d_gene: NA
v_gene: TRBV30
j_gene: TRBJ2-7
abundance: NA
CDR3nt: TGTGCCTGGAGTCCAGACAGGAGCTACGAGCAGTACTTC
CDR3aa: CAWSPDRSYEQYF

d_gene: NA
v_gene: TRBV6-5
j_gene: TRBJ1-5
abundance: NA
CDR3nt: TGTGCCAGCAGTCGGACAGATAGCAATCAGCCCCAGCATTTT
CDR3aa: CASSRTDSNQPQHF

d_gene: NA
v_gene: TRBV9
j_gene: TRBJ1-1
abundance: NA
CDR3nt: TGTGCCAGCAGCGGACCGGGACGCCTGAACACTGAAGCTTTCTTT
CDR3aa: CASSGPGRLNTEAFF

d_gene: NA
v_gene: TRBV6-5
j_gene: TRBJ2-3
abundance: NA
CDR3nt: TGTGCCAGCAGTTCCCGCCCAGGAGGGGCGGCAGATACGCAGTATTTT
CDR3aa: CASSSRPGGAADTQYF

d_gene: NA
v_gene: TRBV6-6
j_gene: TRBJ1-5
abundance: few
CDR3nt: TGTGCCAGCAGTTATTCGGACCGTAGTCAGCCCCAGCATTTT
CDR3aa: CASSYSDRSQPQHF

d_gene: NA
v_gene: TRBV6-1
j_gene: TRBJ2-7
abundance: NA
CDR3nt: TGTGCCAGCAGTGTTCGAGGACAGTCCTACGAGCAGTACTTC
CDR3aa: CASSVRGQSYEQYF

d_gene: TRBD1
v_gene: TRBV7-9
j_gene: TRBJ1-6
abundance: NA
CDR3nt: TGTGCCAGCAGCAAGGACAGGTTTATCCACTTT
CDR3aa: CASSKDRFIHF

d_gene: TRBD1
v_gene: TRBV2
j_gene: TRBJ2-5
abundance: once
CDR3nt: TGTGCCAGCAGTGAACTAGGGACAGTGGTGGAGACCCAGTACTTC
CDR3aa: CASSELGTVVETQYF

d_gene: NA
v_gene: TRBV5-1
j_gene: TRBJ2-5
abundance: NA
CDR3nt: TGCGCCAGCAGCTTGACCGGACGCCACCAAGAGACCCAGTACTTC
CDR3aa: CASSLTGRHQETQYF

d_gene: NA
v_gene: TRBV23-1
j_gene: TRBJ2-5
abundance: few
CDR3nt: TGCGCCAGCAGTCAATCGTACGGCCAAGAGACCCAGTACTTC
CDR3aa: CASSQSYGQETQYF

d_gene: TRBD1
v_gene: TRBV30
j_gene: TRBJ2-7
abundance: few
CDR3nt: TGTGCCTGGAGATTTTATGGGACAGGGGACGAGCAGTACTTC
CDR3aa: CAWRFYGTGDEQYF

d_gene: NA
v_gene: TRBV10-3
j_gene: TRBJ2-3
abundance: few
CDR3nt: TGTGCCATCAGTGAGTCGAGGGGTTCATCAGATACGCAGTATTTT
CDR3aa: CAISESRGSSDTQYF

d_gene: NA
v_gene: TRBV2
j_gene: TRBJ2-5
abundance: NA
CDR3nt: TGTGCCAGCAGGGGAGAGACCCAGTACTTC
CDR3aa: CASRGETQYF

d_gene: NA
v_gene: TRBV12-5
j_gene: TRBJ2-5
abundance: few
CDR3nt: TGTGCTAGTGGTTCGGGGACCCAGTACTTC
CDR3aa: CASGSGTQYF

d_gene: NA
v_gene: TRBV13
j_gene: TRBJ1-1
abundance: NA
CDR3nt: TGTGCCAGCAGCTCACAGGGCACTGAAGCTTTCTTT
CDR3aa: CASSSQGTEAFF

d_gene: TRBD1
v_gene: TRBV5-1
j_gene: TRBJ1-4
abundance: once
CDR3nt: TGCGCCAGCAGCTCCGAGGGACAGACTAATGAAAAACTGTTTTTT
CDR3aa: CASSSEGQTNEKLFF

d_gene: NA
v_gene: TRBV25-1
j_gene: TRBJ2-5
abundance: NA
CDR3nt: TGTGCCAGCAGTGGCTGGGACGGGGCGGCAGAGACCCAGTACTTC
CDR3aa: CASSGWDGAAETQYF

d_gene: NA
v_gene: TRBV10-3
j_gene: TRBJ1-5
abundance: NA
CDR3nt: TGTGCCATCTTTAATTTACAGAGCAATCAGCCCCAGCATTTT
CDR3aa: CAIFNLQSNQPQHF

d_gene: NA
v_gene: TRBV4-2
j_gene: TRBJ1-3
abundance: NA
CDR3nt: TGTGCCAGTCAGCTCTCTGGAAACACCATATATTTT
CDR3aa: CASQLSGNTIYF

d_gene: NA
v_gene: TRBV18
j_gene: TRBJ2-2
abundance: NA
CDR3nt: TGTGCTCAGATGGGGGAACACGGGGAGCTGTTTTTT
CDR3aa: CAQMGEHGELFF

d_gene: NA
v_gene: TRBV7-6
j_gene: TRBJ2-5
abundance: NA
CDR3nt: TGTGCCAGCAGCTTAGTCATGGCGGGGGCCCCACAAGAGACCCAGTACTTC
CDR3aa: CASSLVMAGAPQETQYF

d_gene: TRBD1
v_gene: TRBV11-1
j_gene: TRBJ2-7
abundance: NA
CDR3nt: TGTGCCAGCAGCTTTACAGGGGTCTCGTACGAGCAGTACTTC
CDR3aa: CASSFTGVSYEQYF

d_gene: NA
v_gene: TRBV7-2
j_gene: TRBJ2-3
abundance: NA
CDR3nt: TGTGCCAGCAGCTTAGTAGCCCGGTGGAAGGGGGCAGATACGCAGTATTTT
CDR3aa: CASSLVARWKGADTQYF

d_gene: NA
v_gene: TRBV7-9
j_gene: TRBJ2-7
abundance: many
CDR3nt: TGTGCCAGCAGCTTATTCCCCAGCAGGGCTAGCTCCTACGAGCAGTACTTC
CDR3aa: CASSLFPSRASSYEQYF

d_gene: NA
v_gene: TRBV30
j_gene: TRBJ1-4
abundance: NA
CDR3nt: TGTGCCTGGAGTACCGGACAGACCCCTGGAGAAAAACTGTTTTTT
CDR3aa: CAWSTGQTPGEKLFF

d_gene: TRBD1
v_gene: TRBV7-3
j_gene: TRBJ1-2
abundance: NA
CDR3nt: TGTGCCAGCAGCTTAACGGGGACAGGGGACTATGGCTACACCTTC
CDR3aa: CASSLTGTGDYGYTF

d_gene: NA
v_gene: TRBV7-9
j_gene: TRBJ1-2
abundance: few
CDR3nt: TGTGCCAGCAGCTTCTGGGAGGGTGGCTACACCTTC
CDR3aa: CASSFWEGGYTF

d_gene: TRBD2
v_gene: TRBV7-2
j_gene: TRBJ2-3
abundance: NA
CDR3nt: TGTGCCAGCCCTCCCGGGACTAGGTTTCCAGATACGCAGTATTTT
CDR3aa: CASPPGTRFPDTQYF

d_gene: TRBD1
v_gene: TRBV6-5
j_gene: TRBJ2-2
abundance: NA
CDR3nt: TGTGCCAGCAGACAGGGGGGCACCGGGGAGCTGTTTTTT
CDR3aa: CASRQGGTGELFF

d_gene: TRBD1
v_gene: TRBV27
j_gene: TRBJ2-7
abundance: NA
CDR3nt: TGTGCCAGCAGTTCGCCGGGACAGGGGGACGAGCAGTACTTC
CDR3aa: CASSSPGQGDEQYF

d_gene: NA
v_gene: TRBV7-2
j_gene: TRBJ1-5
abundance: NA
CDR3nt: TGTGCCAGCAGCTTAGGGACAGATAGCAATCAGCCCCAGCATTTT
CDR3aa: CASSLGTDSNQPQHF

d_gene: NA
v_gene: TRBV25-1
j_gene: TRBJ2-1
abundance: NA
CDR3nt: TGTGCCAGCAGTGAATGGGGGGATTATGGTGAGCAGTTCTTC
CDR3aa: CASSEWGDYGEQFF

d_gene: NA
v_gene: TRBV5-6
j_gene: TRBJ1-6
abundance: NA
CDR3nt: TGTGCCAGCAGCTTGGAAAATTCACCCCTCCACTTT
CDR3aa: CASSLENSPLHF

d_gene: NA
v_gene: TRBV29-1
j_gene: TRBJ2-6
abundance: few
CDR3nt: TGCAGCGTTGGAGGCGGCCGGAGCTCTGGGGCCAACGTCCTGACTTTC
CDR3aa: CSVGGGRSSGANVLTF

d_gene: NA
v_gene: TRBV7-9
j_gene: TRBJ1-1
abundance: NA
CDR3nt: TGTGCCAGCAGCGACCAGGGGACTGAAGCTTTCTTT
CDR3aa: CASSDQGTEAFF

d_gene: NA
v_gene: TRBV5-1
j_gene: TRBJ1-5
abundance: NA
CDR3nt: TGCGCCAGCAGCTTGACCCATGGGCAGCCCCAGCATTTT
CDR3aa: CASSLTHGQPQHF

d_gene: NA
v_gene: TRBV5-1
j_gene: TRBJ1-2
abundance: NA
CDR3nt: TGCGCCAGCAGTCCAGGGTCCAGCGGCTACACCTTC
CDR3aa: CASSPGSSGYTF

d_gene: NA
v_gene: TRBV7-9
j_gene: TRBJ1-1
abundance: NA
CDR3nt: TGTGCCAGCAGCCCAGGGGACACTGAAGCTTTCTTT
CDR3aa: CASSPGDTEAFF

d_gene: NA
v_gene: TRBV4-1
j_gene: TRBJ2-7
abundance: NA
CDR3nt: TGCGCCAGCAGCCAAGTAGGAAGGGGGTCCTACGAGCAGTACTTC
CDR3aa: CASSQVGRGSYEQYF

d_gene: TRBD2
v_gene: TRBV6-5
j_gene: TRBJ2-1
abundance: NA
CDR3nt: TGTGCCAGCACCCCACTAGCGGGGGGAAAGGGTGAGCAGTTCTTC
CDR3aa: CASTPLAGGKGEQFF

d_gene: TRBD1
v_gene: TRBV27
j_gene: TRBJ1-2
abundance: NA
CDR3nt: TGTGCCAGCAGTGTGGGAGGGGGCGGCTACACCTTC
CDR3aa: CASSVGGGGYTF

d_gene: TRBD2
v_gene: TRBV5-1
j_gene: TRBJ2-1
abundance: few
CDR3nt: TGCGCCAGCAGCTTGAGCGAGCGGGGCCAGTTCTTC
CDR3aa: CASSLSERGQFF

d_gene: NA
v_gene: TRBV4-1
j_gene: TRBJ1-5
abundance: NA
CDR3nt: TGCGCCAGCAGCCCCCGGGAAGGTAGCAATCAGCCCCAGCATTTT
CDR3aa: CASSPREGSNQPQHF

d_gene: NA
v_gene: TRBV6-6
j_gene: TRBJ1-2
abundance: NA
CDR3nt: TGTGCCAGCAGTTACGCCTCCGTGTTGGAGGGCTACACCTTC
CDR3aa: CASSYASVLEGYTF

d_gene: NA
v_gene: TRBV7-9
j_gene: TRBJ1-1
abundance: NA
CDR3nt: TGTGCCAGCAGCCTAGAGGCTTCTGAAGCTTTCTTT
CDR3aa: CASSLEASEAFF

d_gene: NA
v_gene: TRBV9
j_gene: TRBJ2-7
abundance: NA
CDR3nt: TGTGCCAGCAGCCCCTGGACAGATTCTTACGAGCAGTACTTC
CDR3aa: CASSPWTDSYEQYF

d_gene: NA
v_gene: TRBV30
j_gene: TRBJ1-5
abundance: NA
CDR3nt: TGTGCCTGGAGTGTACAGGTGAATCAGCCCCAGCATTTT
CDR3aa: CAWSVQVNQPQHF

d_gene: TRBD1
v_gene: TRBV29-1
j_gene: TRBJ1-2
abundance: once
CDR3nt: TGCAGCGTTGAAGGGGGCGGACAGGGGGTCGCTAACTATGGCTACACCTTC
CDR3aa: CSVEGGGQGVANYGYTF

d_gene: NA
v_gene: TRBV5-6
j_gene: TRBJ1-1
abundance: NA
CDR3nt: TGTGCCAGCAGCTTTGGGTCTCCAGGGCGGACTGAAGCTTTCTTT
CDR3aa: CASSFGSPGRTEAFF

d_gene: NA
v_gene: TRBV7-9
j_gene: TRBJ2-7
abundance: NA
CDR3nt: TGTGCCAGCAGCCCCCCTGGGGGCAGGCCCTCCTACGAGCAGTACTTC
CDR3aa: CASSPPGGRPSYEQYF

d_gene: NA
v_gene: TRBV6-5
j_gene: TRBJ2-1
abundance: few
CDR3nt: TGTGCCAGCAGTTACTTTATGGGGTTGGCCAATGAGCAGTTCTTC
CDR3aa: CASSYFMGLANEQFF

d_gene: NA
v_gene: TRBV10-3
j_gene: TRBJ1-5
abundance: NA
CDR3nt: TGTGCCATCCACCCCCTTTCCAGAAATAGCAATCAGCCCCAGCATTTT
CDR3aa: CAIHPLSRNSNQPQHF

d_gene: NA
v_gene: TRBV15
j_gene: TRBJ1-1
abundance: once
CDR3nt: TGTGCCACCAGCAGAGATAGAACGCATGAAGCTTTCTTT
CDR3aa: CATSRDRTHEAFF

d_gene: NA
v_gene: TRBV4-1
j_gene: TRBJ1-5
abundance: few
CDR3nt: TGCGCCAGCAGCCCCTCACTGGGAAGGGGCAATCAGCCCCAGCATTTT
CDR3aa: CASSPSLGRGNQPQHF

d_gene: NA
v_gene: TRBV9
j_gene: TRBJ1-2
abundance: NA
CDR3nt: TGTGCCAGCAGCGGTGAAGGGTTTGACTATGGCTACACCTTC
CDR3aa: CASSGEGFDYGYTF

d_gene: NA
v_gene: TRBV6-5
j_gene: TRBJ2-4
abundance: NA
CDR3nt: TGTGCCAGCAGTTTCTCCGGTTTCGCCAAAAACATTCAGTACTTC
CDR3aa: CASSFSGFAKNIQYF

d_gene: NA
v_gene: TRBV13
j_gene: TRBJ2-7
abundance: NA
CDR3nt: TGTGCCAGCAGCCTTAATTACGAGCAGTACTTC
CDR3aa: CASSLNYEQYF

d_gene: NA
v_gene: TRBV5-6
j_gene: TRBJ2-3
abundance: NA
CDR3nt: TGTGCCAGCAGCGCGGGAAGAGATACGCAGTATTTT
CDR3aa: CASSAGRDTQYF

d_gene: NA
v_gene: TRBV5-6
j_gene: TRBJ2-7
abundance: NA
CDR3nt: TGTGCCAGCAGCTTGGGGGACTTGGGCGAGCAGTACTTC
CDR3aa: CASSLGDLGEQYF